These 22 T cell receptor beta chains share one sample of origin, sequenced in a study of control samples from healthy donors and cancer patients. The method was immunoSEQ multiplex PCR; TCRdb's version includes in-frame clones alone and lacks a portion of them. The sample comprises some 130,000 clones, 85% to 95% of which are singletons, and 1.7% rests with the top ten. The sequencing input was PBMCs. These receptors all stem from a man in his fifties with head and neck cancer.

The chain joins TRBV30 to TRBJ1-1; no reliable D call. The CDR3 loop spans 13 amino acids. Germline V gives CDR1 GTSNPN, CDR2 SVGIG (reference sequence). Trimming took off 0 bases at V and 3 bases at J, with 8 bases between the two ends. The CDR3 here is CAWSVTWDTEAFF. The CDR3 region has the DNA TGTGCCTGGAGTGTCACCTGGGACACTGAAGCTTTCTTT.

This chain joins TRBV7-9 and TRBJ1-2, with 9 bases matching TRBD1. Losses at the gene ends were 3 bases for V and 6 bases for J; bases not matched to a gene: 11. There are 16 residues in the CDR3. The V gene's germline CDR1 is SEHNR and CDR2 FQNEAQ (reference sequence). The CDR3 protein is CASSFRDREYRDGYTF. The CDR3 nucleotides are TGTGCCAGCAGCTTCCGGGACAGGGAATATAGGGATGGCTACACCTTC. Together with reference TRBV7-9 and TRBJ1-2, the CDR3 gives the full variable domain: DTGVSQNPRHKITKRGQNVTFRCDPISEHNRLYWYRQTLGQGPEFLTYFQNEAQLEKSRLLSDRFSAERPKGSFSTLEIQRTEQGDSAMYLCASSFRDREYRDGYTFGSGTRLTVV.

This chain joins TRBV30 and TRBJ1-4; D gene uncertain. CDR3 length: 15 residues. CDR1 and CDR2 from the germline V gene are GTSNPN and SVGIG (reference sequence). V was cut by 0 bases and J by 0 bases, with 8 bases left in between. Here the CDR3 reads CAWSVQLTTNEKLFF. The CDR3 DNA is TGTGCCTGGAGTGTACAGCTAACAACTAATGAAAAACTGTTTTTT.

The CDR3 sequence: CASSADRGRLEQYF. Here the CDR3 DNA reads TGTGCCAGCAGCGCGGACAGGGGGCGCCTTGAGCAGTACTTC. The chain links TRBV7-2 to TRBJ2-7; 11 nucleotides line up with TRBD1. This CDR3 comprises 14 residues. Germline V gene sequence: CDR1 SGHTA, CDR2 FQGNSA. V shed 5 bases and J 7 bases; nucleotides not matched to a gene: 7. Based on the CDR3 plus reference TRBV7-2 and TRBJ2-7, the full variable domain is GAGVSQSPSNKVTEKGKDVELRCDPISGHTALYWYRQSLGQGLEFLIYFQGNSAPDKSGLPSDRFSAERTGGSVSTLTIQRTQQEDSAVYLCASSADRGRLEQYFGPGTRLTVT.

This clone was picked up one time. The rearrangement joins TRBV7-8 to TRBJ1-5; 9 bases line up with TRBD1. In germline, CDR1 is SGHVS, CDR2 FQNEAQ. V gave up 6 bases and J gave up 5 bases; unmatched junction bases: 11. This CDR3 has 16 amino acids. The CDR3 protein is CASSHTTGGLDQPQHF. In DNA, the CDR3 is TGTGCCAGCAGTCATACGACAGGGGGGTTGGATCAGCCCCAGCATTTT. Full variable domain (outside the CDR3, taken from reference TRBV7-8 and TRBJ1-5): GAGVSQSPRYKVAKRGQDVALRCDPISGHVSLFWYQQALGQGPEFLTYFQNEAQLDKSGLPSDRFFAERPEGSVSTLKIQRTQQEDSAVYLCASSHTTGGLDQPQHFGDGTRLSIL.

This clone showed up just once. The chain couples TRBV19 to TRBJ2-4; D uncertain. CDR3 size: 14 residues. CDR1 and CDR2 (germline): LNHDA, SQIVND (reference sequence). V was shortened by 3 bases and J by 4 bases, with 10 bases between the two germline ends. CDR3 sequence (DNA): TGTGCCAGTAGTATCATGGACGTTAAAAACATTCAGTACTTC. Protein product: CASSIMDVKNIQYF.

The J gene is TRBJ2-4, the V gene TRBV5-1; perhaps TRBD2 as D (6 bases). The V end lost 1 base, the J end lost 7 bases, and 12 bases lay between the germline ends. The CDR3 is 14 amino acids. Germline-derived CDR1 and CDR2 are SGHRS and YFSETQ. Here the CDR3 reads CASSLNAAGNIQYF. The CDR3 DNA follows: TGCGCCAGCAGCTTGAATGCAGCGGGTAACATTCAGTACTTC.

The genes are TRBV30 and TRBJ2-4; D could derive from TRBD1 or TRBD2 (5 bases each). V was trimmed by 8 bases and J by 6 bases, leaving 17 bases between them. The CDR3 is made up of 13 amino acids. CDR1 and CDR2 from the germline V gene are GTSNPN and SVGIG (reference sequence). The CDR3 sequence is CARGVAGINIQYF. CDR3 nucleotide sequence: TGTGCCCGGGGTGTGGCAGGGATAAACATTCAGTACTTC.

The chain has TRBV19 and TRBJ1-6, with 10 nucleotides matching TRBD1. Germline V CDR1 and CDR2: LNHDA, SQIVND (reference sequence). The CDR3 totals 15 residues. The trim removed 10 bases at V and 7 bases at J, leaving 10 bases unmatched. CDR3 DNA: TGTGCCACCTCGCACCGGGACAGGGGCAATTCACCCCTCCACTTT. Its protein is CATSHRDRGNSPLHF.

The chain recombines TRBV7-9 with TRBJ1-1; TRBD1 agrees at 9 bases. This CDR3 spans 13 amino acids. V gave up 3 bases and J gave up 4 bases; unmatched junction bases: 0. CDR1 is SEHNR, CDR2 FQNEAQ, per germline (reference sequence). CDR3 coding DNA: TGTGCCAGCAGCTTGACAGGGGGCACTGAAGCTTTCTTT. Protein product: CASSLTGGTEAFF.

The rearrangement links TRBV6-5 to TRBJ1-2, with D unclear. The V gene lost 4 bases and the J gene lost 6 bases, with 9 bases spanning the gap. The CDR3 is made up of 12 amino acids. Germline V lookup: CDR1 MNHEY, CDR2 SVGAGI. The CDR3 sequence is CASSLGSHGYTF. CDR3 nucleotide sequence: TGTGCCAGCAGTTTGGGATCACATGGCTACACCTTC.

This chain uses TRBV18 with TRBJ2-2; 7 positions match TRBD1. The V gene end was trimmed by 3 bases and the J gene end by 0 bases; junction bases not matched to a gene: 13. The CDR3 runs 19 residues. Germline V lookup: CDR1 KGHSH, CDR2 LQKENI. The CDR3 DNA reads as TGTGCCAGCTCACCTTTCGTTATTGAGGGGGCCTCGAACACCGGGGAGCTGTTTTTT. It is translated as CASSPFVIEGASNTGELFF. The whole variable domain, remainder taken from reference TRBV18 and TRBJ2-2, is NAGVMQNPRHLVRRRGQEARLRCSPMKGHSHVYWYRQLPEEGLKFMVYLQKENIIDESGMPKERFSAEFPKEGPSILRIQQVVRGDSAAYFCASSPFVIEGASNTGELFFGEGSRLTVL.

The chain carries TRBV5-4 and TRBJ2-7; no reliable D call. V lost 4 bases, J lost 0 bases, and 14 bases lay in between. The CDR3 runs to 15 residues. Germline CDR1 reads SGHNT; CDR2 reads YYREEE (reference sequence). CDR3 in amino acids: CASSRSWPDSYEQYF. CDR3 bases: TGTGCCAGCAGCCGATCCTGGCCTGACTCCTACGAGCAGTACTTC.

The gene calls are TRBV6-5 and TRBJ2-7; TRBD1 matches at 10 bases. V dropped 6 bases and J dropped 5; count of bases not matched to a gene: 10. Germline-derived CDR1 and CDR2 are MNHEY and SVGAGI. CDR3 size: 15 residues. The CDR3 bases are TGTGCCAGCAGATCCTTCGGGACAGGGGACCACGAGCAGTACTTC. It codes for CASRSFGTGDHEQYF.

The count of this clone is one. The chain couples TRBV19 to TRBJ2-3, with D possibly being TRBD1 or TRBD2 (5 bases each). This CDR3 has 15 residues. Germline values: CDR1 LNHDA, CDR2 SQIVND (reference sequence). V shed 4 bases and J shed 4 bases, with 15 bases lying between them. In DNA form, the CDR3 reads TGTGCCAGTAGTAGGGGGTCCGCGGTCGCAGATACGCAGTATTTT. Residues: CASSRGSAVADTQYF.

The chain uses TRBV7-8 and TRBJ2-3; TRBD2 agrees at 8 bases. The J segment lost 0 bases and the V segment lost 5 bases, leaving 16 bases of the junction unmatched. CDR3 size: 19 residues. Germline values: CDR1 SGHVS, CDR2 FQNEAQ. The CDR3 region has the DNA TGTGCCAGCAGCCTAGTCGTTTGGGGCGGGGGGACGAGCACAGATACGCAGTATTTT. It yields the protein CASSLVVWGGGTSTDTQYF.

The chain recombines TRBV19 with TRBJ1-5; no clear D gene. This CDR3 region has 15 residues. Germline V lookup: CDR1 LNHDA, CDR2 SQIVND (reference sequence). Trimming took off 7 bases at V and 7 bases at J, with 20 bases between the two ends. The CDR3 bases are TGTGCCAGTACAGACCGGGATCCCACAAAGCAGCCCCAGCATTTT. Translated, it gives CASTDRDPTKQPQHF.

The chain carries TRBV5-1 and TRBJ2-3; no firm D call. Germline values: CDR1 SGHRS, CDR2 YFSETQ. This CDR3 comprises 13 residues. Trimming pared 0 bases from V and 3 bases from J, leaving 5 bases between. The CDR3 nucleotides are TGCGCCAGCAGCTTGGGTCGAACAGATACGCAGTATTTT. Protein: CASSLGRTDTQYF.

The chain recombines TRBV7-9 with TRBJ2-7; TRBD1 aligns across 9 bases. The V segment lost 5 bases and the J segment 5 bases; nucleotides outside the gene matches: 10. Germline V gene data show CDR1 as SEHNR and CDR2 as FQNEAQ (reference sequence). The CDR3 has 15 amino acids. DNA for the CDR3: TGTGCCAGCAGCCCGACGGGGACAGGGTATAACGAGCAGTACTTC. Residues: CASSPTGTGYNEQYF.

The CDR3 nucleotides are TGTGCCACTCACGGTCGGGAGAACACCGGGGAGCTGTTTTTT. Translated, it gives CATHGRENTGELFF. The V and J genes are TRBV24-1 and TRBJ2-2; TRBD2 might be the D (5 bases). The germline V gene has CDR1 KGHDR and CDR2 SFDVKD. The CDR3 has 14 residues. V dropped 10 bases and J dropped 1 base, with 12 bases sitting between them.

The V call is TRBV2, the J call TRBJ1-2, with 7 bases that match TRBD1. V gave up 6 bases and J gave up 5 bases; unmatched junction bases: 6. From germline, CDR1 is SNHLY and CDR2 FYNNEI. CDR3 length equals 13 residues. The CDR3 is CASRRQGRYGYTF. CDR3 DNA sequence: TGTGCCAGCAGGAGACAGGGTAGATATGGCTACACCTTC.

CDR3 loop: CASSVGPAGAVHTQYF. For the CDR3, the DNA is TGTGCCAGCAGCGTAGGCCCAGCGGGGGCAGTCCATACGCAGTATTTT. The V gene is TRBV9, the J gene TRBJ2-3; 8 bases align to TRBD2. The V gene's germline CDR1 is SGDLS and CDR2 YYNGEE. The CDR3 runs 16 residues. The junction had 10 bases not matched to a gene; V was cut back by 0 bases and J by 7 bases.